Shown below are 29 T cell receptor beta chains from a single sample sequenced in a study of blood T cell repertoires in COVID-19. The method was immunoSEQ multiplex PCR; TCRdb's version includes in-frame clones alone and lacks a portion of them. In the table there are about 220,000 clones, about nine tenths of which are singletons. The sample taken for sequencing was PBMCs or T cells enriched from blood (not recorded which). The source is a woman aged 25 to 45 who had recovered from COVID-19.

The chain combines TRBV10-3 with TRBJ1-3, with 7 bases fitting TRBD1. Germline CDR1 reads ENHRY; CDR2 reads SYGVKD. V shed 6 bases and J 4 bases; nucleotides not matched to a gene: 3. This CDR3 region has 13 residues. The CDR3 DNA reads TGTGCCATCAGCCCAGGGGGGGGAAACACCATATATTTT. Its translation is CAISPGGGNTIYF.

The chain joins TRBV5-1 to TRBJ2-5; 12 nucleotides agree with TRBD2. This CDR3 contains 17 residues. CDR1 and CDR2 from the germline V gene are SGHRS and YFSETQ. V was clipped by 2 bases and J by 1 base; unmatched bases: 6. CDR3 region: CASSLQLAGGTQETQYF. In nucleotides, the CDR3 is TGCGCCAGCAGCTTACAACTAGCGGGGGGAACCCAAGAGACCCAGTACTTC. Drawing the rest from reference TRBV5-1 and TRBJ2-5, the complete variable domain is KAGVTQTPRYLIKTRGQQVTLSCSPISGHRSVSWYQQTPGQGLQFLFEYFSETQRNKGNFPGRFSGRQFSNSRSEMNVSTLELGDSALYLCASSLQLAGGTQETQYFGPGTRLLVL.

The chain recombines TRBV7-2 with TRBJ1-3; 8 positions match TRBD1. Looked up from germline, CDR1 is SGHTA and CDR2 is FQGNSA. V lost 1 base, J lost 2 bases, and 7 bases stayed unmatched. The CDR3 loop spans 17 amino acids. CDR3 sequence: CASSLVWGQAPGNTIYF. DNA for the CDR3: TGTGCCAGCAGCTTAGTATGGGGACAGGCCCCTGGAAACACCATATATTTT.

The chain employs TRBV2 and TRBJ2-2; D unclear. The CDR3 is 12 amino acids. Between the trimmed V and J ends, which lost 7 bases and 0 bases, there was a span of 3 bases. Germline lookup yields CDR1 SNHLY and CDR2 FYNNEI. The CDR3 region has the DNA TGTGCCAGCACAGCGAACACCGGGGAGCTGTTTTTT. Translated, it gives CASTANTGELFF.

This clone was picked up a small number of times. The CDR3 DNA follows: TGTGCCAGCAGTTACGATTACACCCCCACTGAAGCTTTCTTT. Protein: CASSYDYTPTEAFF. This rearrangement joins TRBV6-5 to TRBJ1-1; D uncertain. V lost 2 bases and J lost 4, with 11 bases in between. The germline CDR1 and CDR2 sequences are MNHEY and SVGAGI. The CDR3 totals 14 residues.

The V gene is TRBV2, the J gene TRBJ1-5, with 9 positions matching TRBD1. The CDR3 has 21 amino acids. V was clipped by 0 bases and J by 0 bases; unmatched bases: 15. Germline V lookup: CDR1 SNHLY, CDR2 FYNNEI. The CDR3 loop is CASSEAPDRGRFWDSNQPQHF. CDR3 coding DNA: TGTGCCAGCAGTGAAGCTCCGGACAGGGGTCGGTTTTGGGATAGCAATCAGCCCCAGCATTTT.

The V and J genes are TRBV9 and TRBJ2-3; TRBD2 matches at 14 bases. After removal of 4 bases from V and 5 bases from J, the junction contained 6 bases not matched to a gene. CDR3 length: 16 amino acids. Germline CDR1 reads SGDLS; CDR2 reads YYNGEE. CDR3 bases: TGTGCCAGCAGCACCGGGACTAGCGGGGGTAGAGATACGCAGTATTTT. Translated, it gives CASSTGTSGGRDTQYF.

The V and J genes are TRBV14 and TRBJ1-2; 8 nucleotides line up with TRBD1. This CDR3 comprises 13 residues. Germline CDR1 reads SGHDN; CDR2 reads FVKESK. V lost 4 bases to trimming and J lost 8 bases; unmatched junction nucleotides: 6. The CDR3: CASSPRTGQGYTF. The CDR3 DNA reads TGTGCCAGCAGCCCTAGGACAGGGCAGGGCTACACCTTC.

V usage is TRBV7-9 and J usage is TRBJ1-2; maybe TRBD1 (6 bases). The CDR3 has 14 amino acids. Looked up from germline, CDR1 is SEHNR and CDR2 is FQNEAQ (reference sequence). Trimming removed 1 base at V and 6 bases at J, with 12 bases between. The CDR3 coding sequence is TGTGCCAGCAGCTTAGTCGGGGGGCCAGATGGCTACACCTTC. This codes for CASSLVGGPDGYTF.

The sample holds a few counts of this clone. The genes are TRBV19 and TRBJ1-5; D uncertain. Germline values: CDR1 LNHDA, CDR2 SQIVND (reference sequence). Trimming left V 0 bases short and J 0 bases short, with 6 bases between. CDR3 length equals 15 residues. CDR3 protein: CASSIDSFSNQPQHF. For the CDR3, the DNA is TGTGCCAGTAGTATAGACAGTTTTAGCAATCAGCCCCAGCATTTT.

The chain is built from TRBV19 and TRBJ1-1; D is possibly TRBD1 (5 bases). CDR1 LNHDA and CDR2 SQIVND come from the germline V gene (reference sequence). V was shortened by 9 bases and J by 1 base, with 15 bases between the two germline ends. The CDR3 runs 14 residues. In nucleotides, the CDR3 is TGTGCCAGCAACTCAGGGTTATGGAACACTGAAGCTTTCTTT. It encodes CASNSGLWNTEAFF.

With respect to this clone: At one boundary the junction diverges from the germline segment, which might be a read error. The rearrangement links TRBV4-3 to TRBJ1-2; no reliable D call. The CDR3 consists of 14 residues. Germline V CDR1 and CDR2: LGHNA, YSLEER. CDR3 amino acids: CASSQDRYRRHYTF. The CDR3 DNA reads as TGCGCCAGCAGCCAAGATCGGTACCGGAGGCACTACACTTTC.

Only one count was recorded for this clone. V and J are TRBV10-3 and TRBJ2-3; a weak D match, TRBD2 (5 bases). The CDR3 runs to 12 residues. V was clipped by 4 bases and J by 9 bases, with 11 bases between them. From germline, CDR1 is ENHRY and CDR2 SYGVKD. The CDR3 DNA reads TGTGCCATCAGTGGGGCGACTACGACGCAGTATTTT. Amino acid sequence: CAISGATTTQYF.

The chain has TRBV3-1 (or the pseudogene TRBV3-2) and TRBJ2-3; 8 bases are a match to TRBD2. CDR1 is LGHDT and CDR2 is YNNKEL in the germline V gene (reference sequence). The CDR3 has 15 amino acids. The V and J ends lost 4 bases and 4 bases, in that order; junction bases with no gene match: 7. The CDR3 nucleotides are TGTGCCAGCAGCCCTCTAGCGGGTAGCGCAGATACGCAGTATTTT. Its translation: CASSPLAGSADTQYF.

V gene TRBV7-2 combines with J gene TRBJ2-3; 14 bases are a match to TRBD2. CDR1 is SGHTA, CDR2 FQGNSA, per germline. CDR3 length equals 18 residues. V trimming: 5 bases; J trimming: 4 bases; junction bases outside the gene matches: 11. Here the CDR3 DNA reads TGTGCCAGCAGCCCGGGACTAGCGGGGGTGCTAGTACCAGATACGCAGTATTTT. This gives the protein CASSPGLAGVLVPDTQYF.

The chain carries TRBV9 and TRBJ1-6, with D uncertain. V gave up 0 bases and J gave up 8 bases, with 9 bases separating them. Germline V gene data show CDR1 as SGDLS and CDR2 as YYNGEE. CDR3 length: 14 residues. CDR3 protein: CASSVAERYSPLHF. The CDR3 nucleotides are TGTGCCAGCAGCGTAGCCGAGAGGTATTCACCCCTCCACTTT.

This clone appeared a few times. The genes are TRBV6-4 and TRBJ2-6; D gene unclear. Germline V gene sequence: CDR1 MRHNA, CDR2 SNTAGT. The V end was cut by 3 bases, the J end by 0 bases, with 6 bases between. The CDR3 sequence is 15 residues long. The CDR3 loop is CASSESSSGANVLTF. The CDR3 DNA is TGTGCCAGCAGTGAAAGTAGCTCTGGGGCCAACGTCCTGACTTTC.

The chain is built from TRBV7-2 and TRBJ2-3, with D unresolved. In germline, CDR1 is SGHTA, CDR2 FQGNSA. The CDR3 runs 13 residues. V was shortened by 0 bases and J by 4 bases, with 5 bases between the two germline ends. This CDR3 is CASSLASADTQYF. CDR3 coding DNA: TGTGCCAGCAGCTTAGCGTCGGCAGATACGCAGTATTTT.

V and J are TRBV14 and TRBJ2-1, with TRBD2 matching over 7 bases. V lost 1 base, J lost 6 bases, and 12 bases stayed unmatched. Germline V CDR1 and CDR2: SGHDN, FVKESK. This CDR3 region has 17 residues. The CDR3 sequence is CASSQVPAGQWGNEQFF. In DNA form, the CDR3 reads TGTGCCAGCAGCCAAGTCCCAGCGGGGCAGTGGGGCAATGAGCAGTTCTTC.

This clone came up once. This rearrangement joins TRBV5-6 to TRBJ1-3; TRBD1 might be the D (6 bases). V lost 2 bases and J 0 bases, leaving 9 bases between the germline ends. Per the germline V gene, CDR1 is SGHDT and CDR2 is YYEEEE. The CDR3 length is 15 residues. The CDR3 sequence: CASSFGQTSGNTIYF. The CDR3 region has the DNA TGTGCCAGCAGCTTTGGACAGACCTCTGGAAACACCATATATTTT.

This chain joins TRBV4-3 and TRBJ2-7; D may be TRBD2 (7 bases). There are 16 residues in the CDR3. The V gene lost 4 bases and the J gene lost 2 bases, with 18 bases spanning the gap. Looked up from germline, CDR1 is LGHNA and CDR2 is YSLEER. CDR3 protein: CASSPTAAGDTYEQYF. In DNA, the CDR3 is TGCGCCAGCAGCCCCACCGCGGCGGGGGACACCTACGAGCAGTACTTC.

Written as DNA, the CDR3 is TGTGCCACCAGCAGACAACAGGGGAGGCGCTACGAGCAGTACTTC. Its protein product is CATSRQQGRRYEQYF. The rearrangement joins TRBV15 to TRBJ2-7; perhaps TRBD1 as D (7 bases). Germline V gene lookup returns CDR1 LNHNV and CDR2 YYDKDF (reference sequence). Trimming cost V 2 bases and J 3 bases, with 14 bases left between them. The CDR3 sequence is 15 residues long.

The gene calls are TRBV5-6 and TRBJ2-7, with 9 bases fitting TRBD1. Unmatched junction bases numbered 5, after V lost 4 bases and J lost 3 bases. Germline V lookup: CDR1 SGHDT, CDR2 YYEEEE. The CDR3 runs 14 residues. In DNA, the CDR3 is TGTGCCAGCAGCCTATTGACAGGGGGCTACGAGCAGTACTTC. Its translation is CASSLLTGGYEQYF.

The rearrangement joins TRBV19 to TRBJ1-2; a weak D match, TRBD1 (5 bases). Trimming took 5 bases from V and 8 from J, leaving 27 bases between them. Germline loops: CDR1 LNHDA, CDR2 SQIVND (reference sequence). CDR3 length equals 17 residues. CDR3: CASSASRQRLTYSGYTF. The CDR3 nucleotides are TGTGCCAGTAGTGCTTCTAGACAGCGCCTTACCTATTCCGGCTACACCTTC.

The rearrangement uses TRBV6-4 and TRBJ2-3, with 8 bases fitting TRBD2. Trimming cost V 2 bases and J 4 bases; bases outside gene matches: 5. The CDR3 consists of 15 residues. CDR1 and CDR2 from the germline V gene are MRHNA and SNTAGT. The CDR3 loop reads CASSDGSGVSDTQYF. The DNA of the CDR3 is TGTGCCAGCAGTGACGGTAGCGGGGTGTCAGATACGCAGTATTTT.

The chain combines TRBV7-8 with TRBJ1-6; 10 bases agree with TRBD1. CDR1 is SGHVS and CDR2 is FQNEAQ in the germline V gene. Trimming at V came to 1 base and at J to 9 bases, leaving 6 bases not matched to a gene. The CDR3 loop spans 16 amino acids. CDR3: CASSLGPRDRGSPLHF. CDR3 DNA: TGTGCCAGCAGCTTAGGGCCCAGGGACAGGGGTTCACCCCTCCACTTT.

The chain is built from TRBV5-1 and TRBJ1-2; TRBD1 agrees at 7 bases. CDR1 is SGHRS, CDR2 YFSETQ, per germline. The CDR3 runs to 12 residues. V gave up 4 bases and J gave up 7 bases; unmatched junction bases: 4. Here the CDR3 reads CASSPGQVGYTF. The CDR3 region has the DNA TGCGCCAGCAGCCCAGGACAGGTTGGCTACACCTTC.

The CDR3, as DNA: TGTGCCAGCAGTAAACCGGGACAGGGCTCCTACGAGCAGTACTTC. Its protein is CASSKPGQGSYEQYF. J is TRBJ2-7 and V is TRBV6-2 or TRBV6-3; 9 bases are shared with TRBD1. CDR3 length equals 15 residues. V lost 5 bases, J lost 0 bases, and 5 bases stayed unmatched. CDR1 and CDR2 from the germline V gene are MNHEY and SVGEGT.

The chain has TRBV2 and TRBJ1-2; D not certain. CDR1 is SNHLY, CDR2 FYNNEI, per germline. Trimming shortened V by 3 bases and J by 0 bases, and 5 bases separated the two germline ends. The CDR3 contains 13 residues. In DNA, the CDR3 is TGTGCCAGCAGTGACGTAGCTAACTATGGCTACACCTTC. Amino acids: CASSDVANYGYTF.